This T cell receptor (beta chain) was observed in a study of beta chain features in type 1 diabetes. On this clone: Antigen: not known.

What was sequenced were expressed TCRB transcripts, since all of the isolated RNA had been reverse transcribed. TCRdb's table, derived via immunoSEQ multiplex PCR, lists solely in-frame clones and lacks some. The sample lists 200,000 to 300,000 clones; roughly 10% were seen once. Study-wide results and caveats: Shorter TCRB CDR3s, moderately but significantly so, marked every one of the four CD4+ subsets in Type 1 diabetes patients.

This CDR3 spans 13 amino acids. The chain recombines TRBV21-1 with TRBJ2-7; TRBD2, the D gene given by the table, was not confirmed from the DNA. TRBV21-1 is tagged as a pseudogene. Sequencing was performed on naive CD4+ T cells from blood. The source is a man younger than 40 with type 1 diabetes. CDR3 amino acids: CASSRGRGYEQYF. CDR3 coding DNA: TGTGCCAGCAGCCGGGGGAGGGGCTACGAGCAGTACTTC.